This TCR beta chain stems from a study of identical twins. Study results and caveats: Excess sharing between twins was weaker in beta out-of-frame sequences.

Each CDR3 protein is one row after TCRdb ran MiXCR on the 5' RACE reads. The repertoire includes some 560,000 distinct CDR3 sequences, roughly 9.9% of them detected once, and approximately 3.2% sits in the top ten. This clonotype was found a few times. Its antigen is not identified. Germline CDR1 SGHAT, CDR2 FQNNGV. This CDR3 is built from 15 residues. Trimming pared 5 bases from V and 4 bases from J, leaving 15 bases between. The sample was also linked to a second study, of yellow fever vaccine responses in identical twins.

The clonotype comes from a woman aged 18-29 years in good health. The V gene is TRBV11-2, the J gene TRBJ2-1, with D tentatively TRBD2 (6 bases). Sequencing used PBMCs. CDR3 in amino acids: CASSGGGAPYNEQFF. The CDR3 DNA is TGTGCCAGCAGCGGAGGAGGGGCCCCTTACAATGAGCAGTTCTTC.